This T cell receptor (beta chain) was sequenced during a study of blood T cell repertoires in COVID-19. Assay: immunoSEQ multiplex PCR; the TCRdb copy retains only in-frame clones and omits some. The top ten hold approximately 3.3% of the sample, which has 150,000 to 200,000 clones, around 87% seen once. This CDR3 region has 12 residues. Looked up from germline, CDR1 is SEHNR and CDR2 is FQNEAQ (reference sequence). About this clone: The junction and the germline gene differ at one end; a read error may be behind it.

The genes are TRBV7-9 and TRBJ2-5, with TRBD2 as a possible D gene (6 bases). The sequenced sample consisted of peripheral blood. This TCR was recovered from a man in his late teens or twenties with active or convalescent COVID-19. The CDR3 sequence: CASSLVEASEHF. CDR3 in DNA: TGTGCCAGCAGCTTGGTTGAGGCTAGCGAGCACTTC.